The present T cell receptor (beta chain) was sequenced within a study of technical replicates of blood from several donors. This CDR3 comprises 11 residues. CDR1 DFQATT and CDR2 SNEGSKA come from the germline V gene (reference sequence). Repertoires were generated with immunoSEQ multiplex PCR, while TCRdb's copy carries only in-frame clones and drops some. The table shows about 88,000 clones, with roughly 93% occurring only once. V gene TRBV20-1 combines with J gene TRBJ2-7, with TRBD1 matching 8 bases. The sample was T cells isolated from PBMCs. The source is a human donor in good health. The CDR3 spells CSAGGRYEQYF. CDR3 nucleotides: TGCAGCGCAGGGGGCAGGTACGAGCAGTACTTC.